This T cell receptor beta chain is drawn from a study of blood T cell repertoires in COVID-19. Study overall: Acute and convalescent COVID-19 specimens originated in the United States, Italy and Spain. T cells, B-cell-depleted T cells, or PBMCs provided the cDNA or gDNA that served as material.

CDR3 length: 16 residues. CDR1 is MNHEY and CDR2 is SMNVEV in the germline V gene (reference sequence). V was clipped by 5 bases and J by 2 bases; unmatched bases: 6. Generated by immunoSEQ multiplex PCR, the TCRdb table keeps only in-frame clones and is missing some. Of 100,000 to 120,000 clones listed, over 60% are singletons. The chain is built from TRBV27 and TRBJ2-2; TRBD2 aligns across 9 bases. The sequenced sample was peripheral blood. The receptor's source is a woman of 80 years or more with active or convalescent COVID-19. The CDR3 loop reads CASSTTSGHNTGELFF. CDR3 in DNA: TGTGCCAGCAGTACCACTAGCGGGCACAACACCGGGGAGCTGTTTTTT.